This record covers a single T cell receptor (beta chain). Its specific antigen is unknown. Qualities for individual bases were not recorded, and no much larger clone is one base off. Ficoll-Paque density gradient centrifugation was the method used to isolate PBMCs. Reads for this sample came from an Illumina NovaSeq 6000. Using 5'RACE with constant-segment primers, TCRalpha and TCRbeta cDNA libraries were constructed, with sample barcodes and unique molecular identifiers added in the process. RNA was extracted from every sample with Trizol reagent. Library amplification was performed in two PCR steps, and a second sample barcode and Illumina TruSeq adapters were introduced in the second step. The libraries were sequenced on an Illumina NovaSeq using 2 x 150 bp paired-end reads. On the authors' methods: Demultiplexing of reads and collapsing into UMI-guided consensus sequences were performed with migec v1.2.7. With mixcr v2.1.11, UMI consensuses were aligned to TRA and TRB V and J templates and assembled into clonotypes. Clonotypes were classified as expanded or contracted when called significant by both edgeR and NoisET, with noise models trained on biological replicates. For edgeR calls, the thresholds were a false discovery rate-adjusted p below 0.01 and a log2 fold-change of 1. As an exploratory analysis of dynamics, PCA with hierarchical clustering was applied to max-normalized trajectories of the 1000 most abundant clonotypes. Each responding clone was given a CD4 or CD8 phenotype based on the CD4+ and CD8+ repertoires, which had been sequenced separately. TCRdb ran its own pipeline on the public reads, namely fastp trimming at Q25 and MiXCR clone calling, and kept in-frame beta chains. Records with the same CDR3 protein are collapsed into one entry carrying the most frequent genes and DNA. None of the V and J calls come from the authors' own analysis; TCRdb made them. Within this sample are 300,000 to 400,000 distinct CDR3 sequences, with more than 15% of them counted one time only. The leading ten clones occupy around 20% of the sample.

This sample is drawn from a study of T-cell memory formation after mild COVID-19 (dated by TCRdb to about 2021). Some background on the complete study: Most TCR sequence clusters were specific to one of the two donors. Longitudinal TCRalpha and TCRbeta repertoire sequencing tracked T-cell clones expanding and contracting after mild COVID-19 in a couple of donors. The cohort was made up of two young adult volunteers, one female and one male, who were previously healthy.

Broad study findings and their caveats: The study covered only a couple of mild cases, and larger cohorts including severe cases with pre-infection samples were considered necessary. Contracting CD4+ clones were located mainly in the CM and EM memory subsets, whereas CD8+ clones were found to be enriched in EMRA. The second-wave clones that peaked on day 37 were not confirmed to be SARS-CoV-2 specific. Some responding clones were detected in pre-infection memory, suggesting pre-existing cross-reactive memory T cells joined the SARS-CoV-2 response. Balanced CD4/CD8 phenotypes were observed for clones contracting from day 15 to 85, whereas a bias towards CD4+ was observed for a second wave of clones expanding from day 15 to 37.

From the germline V gene, CDR1 is SGDLS and CDR2 is YYNGEE. Trimming at the junction amounts to 0 bases on V and 2 bases on J, and the germline ends lie 8 bases apart. The CDR3, from cysteine to phenylalanine, totals 15 residues. Only CDR3 DNA remains: 45 bases, in frame from the first base. Sequencing was carried out using PBMCs or a T cell subset sorted from them (not recorded which). This clonotype originated in a young man who had mild COVID-19 (a few samples of this study predate the infection). The sample titles of this study are shuffled in the database, so cell type and time point are left out; the donor was told from shared clones. The chain is encoded by TRBV9 joined to TRBJ1-4; perhaps TRBD1 is the D gene, with 6 bases matching. The CDR3 region has the sequence CASSVDTGTNEKLFF. The DNA sequence follows: TGTGCCAGCAGCGTAGACACAGGGACTAATGAAAAACTGTTTTTT.